The entry that follows covers one T cell receptor (beta chain) sequence. These data belong to a study of control samples from healthy donors and cancer patients. Assay used: immunoSEQ multiplex PCR; TCRdb lists only in-frame clones, some missing. This sample has tens of thousands of clones, with about 93% found just once. CDR3 length equals 14 residues. The V end lost 0 bases, the J end lost 4 bases, and 8 bases lay between the germline ends. Germline V gene data show CDR1 as SGHRS and CDR2 as YFSETQ. This TCR was sampled from a man aged 25 to 40 in good health. The chain uses TRBV5-1 and TRBJ1-5, with D possibly TRBD1 on 5 matching bases. The sample taken for sequencing was blood. The DNA of the CDR3 is TGCGCCAGCAGCTTGGTGGCAGGGAATCAGCCCCAGCATTTT. This encodes CASSLVAGNQPQHF.